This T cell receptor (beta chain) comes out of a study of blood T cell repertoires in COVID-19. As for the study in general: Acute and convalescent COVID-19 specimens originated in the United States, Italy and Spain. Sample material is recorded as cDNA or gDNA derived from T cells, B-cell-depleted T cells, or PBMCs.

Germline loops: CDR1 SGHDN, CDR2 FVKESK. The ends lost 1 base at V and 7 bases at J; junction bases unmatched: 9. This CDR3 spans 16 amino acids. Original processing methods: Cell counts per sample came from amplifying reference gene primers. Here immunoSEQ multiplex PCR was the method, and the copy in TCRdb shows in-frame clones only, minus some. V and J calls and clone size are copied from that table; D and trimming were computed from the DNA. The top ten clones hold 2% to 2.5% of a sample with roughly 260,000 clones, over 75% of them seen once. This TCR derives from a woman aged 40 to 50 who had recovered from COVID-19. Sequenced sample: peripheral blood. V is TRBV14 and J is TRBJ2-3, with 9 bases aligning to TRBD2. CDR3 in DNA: TGTGCCAGCAGCCAAGGTCTGAGCGGGGGGCCGTATACGCAGTATTTT. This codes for CASSQGLSGGPYTQYF.